This TCR beta chain derives from a study of regulatory T cells in long-lasting Graves disease. Findings of the study overall: Patients with persistent Graves' had lower TCR diversity than newly diagnosed patients. Persistent disease preferred TRBV28, TRBJ1-2 and TRBJ2-5.

CDR3 regions were amplified by Arm-PCR using iRepertoire HTBI primers to build TCR beta libraries. Each CDR3 protein is one row after TCRdb ran MiXCR on the multiplex PCR reads. The sample has about 560,000 distinct CDR3 sequences; roughly a sixth are singletons. Turning to this clonotype: Its target is not known.

The CDR3 covers 16 residues. The V gene end was trimmed by 2 bases and the J gene end by 0 bases; junction bases not matched to a gene: 3. CDR1 and CDR2 from the germline V gene are MNHNS and SASEGT. Time point reported: newly diagnosed GD, antithyroid drugs for less than 3 months. TCR sequences were obtained from RNA taken from PBMCs. Peripheral blood, nine milliliters of it, was drawn into EDTA tubes. These data also featured in a second study, about T cells in Graves' hyperthyroidism and ophthalmopathy.

The sequence was collected from a man between 18 and 29 years old with Graves disease. The V gene is TRBV6-1, the J gene TRBJ1-5, with 8 bases that match TRBD1. The sequencing used peripheral blood mononuclear cells (PBMCs), collected at new diagnosis, from a patient treated with antithyroid drugs. The CDR3 DNA is TGTGCCAGCAGTGAATCAGGGGGCCGTAGCAATCAGCCCCAGCATTTT. Its protein is CASSESGGRSNQPQHF.